This T cell receptor beta chain stems from a study of T-cell memory formation after mild COVID-19. Study observations and caveats: Mostly located in CM and EM were contracting CD4+ clones, with contracting CD8+ clones located in EMRA. Clones that got smaller from day 15 to 85 had even CD4/CD8, while clones growing later tipped toward CD4+. Cross-reactive memory apparently joined, as some responding clones appeared in pre-infection memory.

V gave up 4 bases and J gave up 4 bases, with 13 bases separating them. CDR3 size: 13 residues. Germline V gives CDR1 GTSNPN, CDR2 SVGIG (reference sequence). MiXCR was run by TCRdb on the 5' RACE reads, yielding one entry per CDR3 protein. The sample contains 450,000 to 650,000 distinct CDR3 sequences, under 20% of which appear only once. This clonotype was counted only a few times. Its antigen is undetermined. The rearrangement uses TRBV30 and TRBJ1-1; D call uncertain. The TCR was taken from an adult woman who had mild COVID-19 (a few samples of this study predate the infection). Cell type and time point are not known. The sequencing sample was made of PBMCs or a T cell subset sorted from them (not recorded which). In DNA form, the CDR3 reads TGTGCCTGGAAGGGTACAGATCCCACTGAAGCTTTCTTT. This gives the protein CAWKGTDPTEAFF.